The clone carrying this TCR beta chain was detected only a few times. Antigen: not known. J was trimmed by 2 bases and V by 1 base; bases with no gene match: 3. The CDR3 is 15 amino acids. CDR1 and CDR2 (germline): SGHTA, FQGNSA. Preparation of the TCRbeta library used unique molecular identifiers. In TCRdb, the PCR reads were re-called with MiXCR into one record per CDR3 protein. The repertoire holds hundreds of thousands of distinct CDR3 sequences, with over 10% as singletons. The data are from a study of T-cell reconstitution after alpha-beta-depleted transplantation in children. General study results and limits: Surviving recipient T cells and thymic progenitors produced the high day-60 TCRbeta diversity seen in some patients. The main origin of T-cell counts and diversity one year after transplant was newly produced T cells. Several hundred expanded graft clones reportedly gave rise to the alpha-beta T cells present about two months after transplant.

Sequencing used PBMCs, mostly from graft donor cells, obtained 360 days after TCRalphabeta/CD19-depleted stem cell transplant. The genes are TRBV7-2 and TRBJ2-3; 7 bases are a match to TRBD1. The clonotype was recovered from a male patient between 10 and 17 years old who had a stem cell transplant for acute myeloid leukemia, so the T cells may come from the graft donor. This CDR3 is CASSLGGQNTDTQYF. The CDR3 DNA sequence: TGTGCCAGCAGCTTAGGGGGACAGAACACAGATACGCAGTATTTT.